This TCR beta chain originates from a study of naive and memory T cell subsets. The beta constant-region primer was an equimolar mix of two oligonucleotides covering TRBC1 and TRBC2. Ligated cDNA was amplified by four rounds of PCR with nested alpha and beta constant-region primers and SP2. TCRdb reanalysed the UMI-ligation and nested PCR reads using MiXCR and keeps one entry per CDR3 protein. The sample includes around 18,000 distinct CDR3 sequences, approximately 9.4% seen only once; the top ten take about 21%. This clonotype was observed many times. Trimming shortened V by 7 bases and J by 1 base, and 9 bases separated the two germline ends. The CDR3 has 13 amino acids. CDR1 is SNHLY and CDR2 is FYNNEI in the germline V gene.

Sequences were obtained from central memory CD8+ T cells from blood. V gene TRBV2 combines with J gene TRBJ2-3; D gene uncertain. The receptor's source is a human donor in good health. This CDR3 reads CASKPEGTDTQYF. CDR3 DNA: TGTGCCAGCAAACCTGAGGGCACAGATACGCAGTATTTT.